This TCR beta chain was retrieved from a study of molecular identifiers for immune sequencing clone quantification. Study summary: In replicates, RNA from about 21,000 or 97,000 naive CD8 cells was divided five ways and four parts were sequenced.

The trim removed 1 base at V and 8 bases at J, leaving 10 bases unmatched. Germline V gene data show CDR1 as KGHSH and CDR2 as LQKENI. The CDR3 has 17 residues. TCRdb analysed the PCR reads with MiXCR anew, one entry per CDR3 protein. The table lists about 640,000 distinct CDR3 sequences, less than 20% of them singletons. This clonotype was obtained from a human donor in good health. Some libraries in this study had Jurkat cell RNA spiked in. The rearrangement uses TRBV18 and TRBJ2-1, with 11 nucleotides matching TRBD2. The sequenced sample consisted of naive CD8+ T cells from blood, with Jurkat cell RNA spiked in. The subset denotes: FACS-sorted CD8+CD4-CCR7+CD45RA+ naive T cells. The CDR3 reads CASSPRGRLAGGYEQFF. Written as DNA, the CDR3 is TGTGCCAGCTCACCACGGGGCCGCCTAGCGGGGGGTTATGAGCAGTTCTTC.